Listed below are T cell receptor beta chains from one sample, sequenced in a study of cytomegalovirus exposure and HLA in healthy donors. The protocol was immunoSEQ multiplex PCR, while the TCRdb copy is restricted to in-frame clones and leaves out a portion. The sample contains roughly 180,000 clones, approximately 80% of which appear only once. Input material: PBMCs. All receptors derive from a woman between 50 and 59 years old in good health and CMV-seropositive. Both conserved end residues are part of each CDR3. The D gene is left open where the match is weak. Rows give clone size only sometimes, using once, few, many, or a class for an expanded clone.

V gene: TRBV7-2
D gene: TRBD1
clone size: few
J gene: TRBJ1-2
CDR3 DNA: TGTGCCAGCAGATTAGACAGGGACTATGGCTACACCTTC
CDR3 protein: CASRLDRDYGYTF

V gene: TRBV6-5
D gene: -
clone size: once
J gene: TRBJ2-7
CDR3 DNA: TGTGCCAGCAGTTCGTTTGTTACCTACGAGCAGTACTTC
CDR3 protein: CASSSFVTYEQYF

V gene: TRBV5-1
D gene: TRBD2
clone size: -
J gene: TRBJ2-1
CDR3 DNA: TGCGCCAGCAGAGGTACTAGCGGGAGGGCAGGTAATGAGCAGTTCTTC
CDR3 protein: CASRGTSGRAGNEQFF

V gene: TRBV19
D gene: TRBD1
clone size: -
J gene: TRBJ1-5
CDR3 DNA: TGTGCCAGTACCACACAGGGGTCTGCCTTCGCCATGAATCAGCCCCAGCATTTT
CDR3 protein: CASTTQGSAFAMNQPQHF

V gene: TRBV14
D gene: TRBD2
clone size: once
J gene: TRBJ2-1
CDR3 DNA: TGTGCCAGCAGCCAGCCCGGGACTAGCGGGAGGATGAATGAGCAGTTCTTC
CDR3 protein: CASSQPGTSGRMNEQFF

V gene: TRBV27
D gene: -
clone size: -
J gene: TRBJ2-7
CDR3 DNA: TGTGCCAGCAGTTTCCAAACGGGATCTTTCTCCTACGAGCAGTACTTC
CDR3 protein: CASSFQTGSFSYEQYF

V gene: TRBV7-3
D gene: -
clone size: -
J gene: TRBJ1-1
CDR3 DNA: TGTGCCAGCAGCTTAACCCCCGGAGGTTGGGAGGTAAAAACTGAAGCTTTCTTT
CDR3 protein: CASSLTPGGWEVKTEAFF

V gene: TRBV5-1
D gene: -
clone size: -
J gene: TRBJ1-5
CDR3 DNA: TGCGCCAGCAGCTCCACGGCGGGGGCAGGGCAGCCCCAGCATTTT
CDR3 protein: CASSSTAGAGQPQHF

V gene: TRBV7-2
D gene: TRBD2
clone size: few
J gene: TRBJ2-1
CDR3 DNA: TGTGCCAGCAGCACCCGGAGCGGGGGGTCATCCTACAATGAGCAGTTCTTC
CDR3 protein: CASSTRSGGSSYNEQFF

V gene: TRBV9
D gene: -
clone size: -
J gene: TRBJ1-3
CDR3 DNA: TGTGCCAGCAGCGTAGGCGTAGTCAACACCATATATTTT
CDR3 protein: CASSVGVVNTIYF

V gene: TRBV2
D gene: -
clone size: -
J gene: TRBJ1-1
CDR3 DNA: TGTGCCAGCACCCTCGTATGGGGGGCTGAAGCTTTCTTT
CDR3 protein: CASTLVWGAEAFF

V gene: TRBV6-5
D gene: TRBD1
clone size: once
J gene: TRBJ2-7
CDR3 DNA: TGTGCCAGCAGTTATTCGGGACAGGGTTATGTGAGAGAGCAGTACTTC
CDR3 protein: CASSYSGQGYVREQYF

V gene: TRBV4-3
D gene: TRBD1
clone size: -
J gene: TRBJ1-1
CDR3 DNA: TGCGCCAGCAGCCCGCACATCACAGGGGACACTGAAGCTTTCTTT
CDR3 protein: CASSPHITGDTEAFF

V gene: TRBV28
D gene: TRBD1
clone size: -
J gene: TRBJ1-2
CDR3 DNA: TGTGCCAGCGGCCCGGGACAGGACAACTATGGCTACACCTTC
CDR3 protein: CASGPGQDNYGYTF

V gene: TRBV7-9
D gene: -
clone size: -
J gene: TRBJ1-5
CDR3 DNA: TGTTCCAGCAGCTTATCGTATCAGCCCCAGCATTTT
CDR3 protein: CSSSLSYQPQHF

V gene: TRBV7-2
D gene: TRBD1
clone size: -
J gene: TRBJ1-1
CDR3 DNA: TGTGCCAGCAGCTTAGGGGGACAGGGGAGGACTGAAGCTTTCTTT
CDR3 protein: CASSLGGQGRTEAFF

V gene: TRBV23-1
D gene: TRBD1
clone size: -
J gene: TRBJ2-7
CDR3 DNA: TGCGCCAGCATTGCAGGGGGCTCCTACGAGCAGTACTTC
CDR3 protein: CASIAGGSYEQYF

V gene: TRBV29-1
D gene: TRBD1
clone size: -
J gene: TRBJ1-1
CDR3 DNA: TGCAGCGTCAATACGGGACAGGGACCCAACACTGAAGCTTTCTTT
CDR3 protein: CSVNTGQGPNTEAFF

V gene: TRBV5-5
D gene: TRBD1
clone size: -
J gene: TRBJ1-1
CDR3 DNA: TGTGCCAGCAGCTCCTACGACAGGGGAACTGAAGCTTTCTTT
CDR3 protein: CASSSYDRGTEAFF

V gene: TRBV7-2
D gene: TRBD2
clone size: -
J gene: TRBJ2-3
CDR3 DNA: TGTGCCAGCAGCTTTAGCGGGGTTGCGCAGTATTTT
CDR3 protein: CASSFSGVAQYF

V gene: TRBV28
D gene: TRBD2
clone size: once
J gene: TRBJ2-5
CDR3 DNA: TGTGCCAGCAGCCTCAGGGCTAGCGGGGGCGTCCAAGAGACCCAGTACTTC
CDR3 protein: CASSLRASGGVQETQYF

V gene: TRBV4-3
D gene: TRBD2
clone size: once
J gene: TRBJ2-7
CDR3 DNA: TGCGCCAGCAGCCAATCTAGCGGGGGTTGGGCCACCTACGAGCAGTACTTC
CDR3 protein: CASSQSSGGWATYEQYF

V gene: TRBV18
D gene: -
clone size: -
J gene: TRBJ1-4
CDR3 DNA: TGTGCCAGCTCACCAGGGGCCCTTAATGAAAAACTGTTTTTT
CDR3 protein: CASSPGALNEKLFF

V gene: TRBV7-8
D gene: TRBD1
clone size: -
J gene: TRBJ1-2
CDR3 DNA: TGTGCCAGCAGCCTTTCCGGGACAGAAGGCTACACCTTC
CDR3 protein: CASSLSGTEGYTF

V gene: TRBV18
D gene: TRBD1
clone size: -
J gene: TRBJ2-1
CDR3 DNA: TGTGCCAGCTCACCGTTAGCCGACAGGGACAATGAGCAGTTCTTC
CDR3 protein: CASSPLADRDNEQFF

V gene: TRBV5-4
D gene: -
clone size: -
J gene: TRBJ2-3
CDR3 DNA: TGTGCCAGCAGCCCGCGGGCGGGAAGCACAGATACGCAGTATTTT
CDR3 protein: CASSPRAGSTDTQYF

V gene: TRBV25-1
D gene: TRBD2
clone size: -
J gene: TRBJ2-7
CDR3 DNA: TGTGCCAGCAGTGAGAGCGGGAGGGTCCCCTACGAGCAGTACTTC
CDR3 protein: CASSESGRVPYEQYF

V gene: TRBV7-9
D gene: -
clone size: few
J gene: TRBJ1-4
CDR3 DNA: TGTGCCAGCAGCCAAAGGGGGATAAATGAAAAACTGTTTTTT
CDR3 protein: CASSQRGINEKLFF

V gene: TRBV7-2
D gene: TRBD1
clone size: -
J gene: TRBJ1-2
CDR3 DNA: TGTGCCAGCAGCCCAGGACAGGGCTTAGGCTACACCTTC
CDR3 protein: CASSPGQGLGYTF

V gene: TRBV29-1
D gene: -
clone size: -
J gene: TRBJ1-4
CDR3 DNA: TGCAGCGTTGACGCCAGGGGCGGAGAAAAACTGTTTTTT
CDR3 protein: CSVDARGGEKLFF

V gene: TRBV7-3
D gene: TRBD1
clone size: -
J gene: TRBJ1-2
CDR3 DNA: TGTGCCAGCAGCTTAACGGGACAGAGTTTATATGGCTACACCTTC
CDR3 protein: CASSLTGQSLYGYTF

V gene: TRBV18
D gene: -
clone size: -
J gene: TRBJ1-1
CDR3 DNA: TGTGCCAGCTCGGGTGGTTCGGGTGAAGCTTTCTTT
CDR3 protein: CASSGGSGEAFF

V gene: TRBV11-3
D gene: -
clone size: -
J gene: TRBJ2-3
CDR3 DNA: TGTGCCAGCAGCTCAAGGGGGGGGTTGGCAGATACGCAGTATTTT
CDR3 protein: CASSSRGGLADTQYF

V gene: TRBV19
D gene: -
clone size: -
J gene: TRBJ1-5
CDR3 DNA: TGTGCCAGTAGTATACCGACAGGTATGAATCAGCCCCAGCATTTT
CDR3 protein: CASSIPTGMNQPQHF

V gene: TRBV10-3
D gene: TRBD1
clone size: -
J gene: TRBJ2-5
CDR3 DNA: TGTGCCATCTCCGGGACAGGAGGCCAAGAGACCCAGTACTTC
CDR3 protein: CAISGTGGQETQYF

V gene: TRBV10-2
D gene: -
clone size: -
J gene: TRBJ2-1
CDR3 DNA: TGCGCCAGCAGTGAGGGGCCTACGAACTACAATGAGCAGTTCTTC
CDR3 protein: CASSEGPTNYNEQFF

V gene: TRBV5-1
D gene: -
clone size: few
J gene: TRBJ1-1
CDR3 DNA: TGCGCCAGCAGGTCAAACACAGAGAACACTGAAGCTTTCTTT
CDR3 protein: CASRSNTENTEAFF

V gene: TRBV7-9
D gene: -
clone size: -
J gene: TRBJ2-7
CDR3 DNA: TGTGCCAGCAGACCCACGGGGACCTACGAGCAGTACTTC
CDR3 protein: CASRPTGTYEQYF

V gene: TRBV20-1
D gene: -
clone size: -
J gene: TRBJ1-1
CDR3 DNA: TGCAGTGCTAGTGCGACAGTAGAAGCTTTCTTT
CDR3 protein: CSASATVEAFF

V gene: TRBV29-1
D gene: TRBD2
clone size: -
J gene: TRBJ2-1
CDR3 DNA: TGCAGCGCCGACGCCGGGGCGGGGGGCCACAATGAGCAGTTCTTC
CDR3 protein: CSADAGAGGHNEQFF

V gene: TRBV6-6
D gene: -
clone size: -
J gene: TRBJ2-1
CDR3 DNA: TGTGCCAGCAGTTACTCTGGGGCAATCAATGAGCAGTTCTTC
CDR3 protein: CASSYSGAINEQFF

V gene: TRBV7-9
D gene: TRBD2
clone size: -
J gene: TRBJ2-7
CDR3 DNA: TGTGCCAGCAGCCGAGCCGGGTGGGAAGCGGGAGCCTACGAGCAGTACTTC
CDR3 protein: CASSRAGWEAGAYEQYF

V gene: TRBV6-9
D gene: -
clone size: -
J gene: TRBJ2-1
CDR3 DNA: TGTGCCAGCAGTATTAGGACGGGCCGGGGCTCCTACAATGAGCAGTTCTTC
CDR3 protein: CASSIRTGRGSYNEQFF

V gene: TRBV5-1
D gene: -
clone size: -
J gene: TRBJ1-1
CDR3 DNA: TGCGCCAGCAGCTTGCGGGATCCGGTCACTGAAGCTTTCTTT
CDR3 protein: CASSLRDPVTEAFF

V gene: TRBV7-3
D gene: TRBD2
clone size: -
J gene: TRBJ2-5
CDR3 DNA: TGTGCCAGCAGCCTATATCCACTAGCGGGGGAGGGGGAGACCCAGTACTTC
CDR3 protein: CASSLYPLAGEGETQYF

V gene: TRBV19
D gene: TRBD2
clone size: -
J gene: TRBJ2-1
CDR3 DNA: TGTGCCAGTAGTATTCCAGCGGGAGTCTTGTACAATGAGCAGTTCTTC
CDR3 protein: CASSIPAGVLYNEQFF

V gene: TRBV7-2
D gene: -
clone size: -
J gene: TRBJ2-5
CDR3 DNA: TGTGCCAGCAGCTTACGTGGGGGGGCGGGGGAGACCCAGTACTTC
CDR3 protein: CASSLRGGAGETQYF

V gene: TRBV4-2
D gene: TRBD2
clone size: -
J gene: TRBJ2-7
CDR3 DNA: TGTGCCAGCAGCCAACAATCCGGGACTAGCGGGAGAAAGGGGCAGTACTTC
CDR3 protein: CASSQQSGTSGRKGQYF

V gene: TRBV9
D gene: TRBD1
clone size: -
J gene: TRBJ1-5
CDR3 DNA: TGTGCCAGCAGCGGGGGGACAGGGGCCAATCAGCCCCAGCATTTT
CDR3 protein: CASSGGTGANQPQHF

V gene: TRBV6-5
D gene: -
clone size: -
J gene: TRBJ2-7
CDR3 DNA: TGTGCCAGCAGTGCTGGACAGTTAATCTACGAGCAGTACTTC
CDR3 protein: CASSAGQLIYEQYF

V gene: TRBV11-2
D gene: -
clone size: -
J gene: TRBJ2-1
CDR3 DNA: TGTGCCAGCAGCCCATGGGGGGGCTCCAATGAGCAGTTCTTC
CDR3 protein: CASSPWGGSNEQFF

V gene: TRBV28
D gene: -
clone size: -
J gene: TRBJ2-7
CDR3 DNA: TGTGCCAGCACAGTCGGGATCCCCTACGAGCAGTACTTC
CDR3 protein: CASTVGIPYEQYF

V gene: TRBV6-6
D gene: -
clone size: once
J gene: TRBJ2-1
CDR3 DNA: TGTGCCAGCAGTTACTCGTCGGTGCAGTTCTTC
CDR3 protein: CASSYSSVQFF

V gene: TRBV19
D gene: -
clone size: -
J gene: TRBJ2-1
CDR3 DNA: TGTGCCAGTAGTGAAACAGACTACAATGAGCAGTTCTTC
CDR3 protein: CASSETDYNEQFF

V gene: TRBV2
D gene: TRBD1
clone size: -
J gene: TRBJ1-2
CDR3 DNA: TGTGCCAGCAGGGATCCGGGACAGGGTTCCGATGGCTACACCTTC
CDR3 protein: CASRDPGQGSDGYTF

V gene: TRBV2
D gene: -
clone size: few
J gene: TRBJ2-2
CDR3 DNA: TGTGCCAGCGCTGTGGGACAGAACACCGGGGAGCTGTTTTTT
CDR3 protein: CASAVGQNTGELFF

V gene: TRBV6-5
D gene: -
clone size: once
J gene: TRBJ1-6
CDR3 DNA: TGTGCCAGCAGCTTACAGGGATTCGGTTCACCCCTCCACTTT
CDR3 protein: CASSLQGFGSPLHF

V gene: TRBV7-3
D gene: -
clone size: once
J gene: TRBJ2-1
CDR3 DNA: TGTGCCAGCAGCTTGGGGGCCAATGAGCAGTTCTTC
CDR3 protein: CASSLGANEQFF